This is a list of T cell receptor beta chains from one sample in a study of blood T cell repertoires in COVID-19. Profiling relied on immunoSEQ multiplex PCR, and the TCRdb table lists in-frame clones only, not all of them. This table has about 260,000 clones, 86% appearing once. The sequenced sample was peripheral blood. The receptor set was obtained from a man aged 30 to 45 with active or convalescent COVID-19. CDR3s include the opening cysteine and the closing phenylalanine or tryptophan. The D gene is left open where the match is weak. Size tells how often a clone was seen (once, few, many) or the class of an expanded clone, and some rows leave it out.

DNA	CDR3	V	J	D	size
TGTGCCAGCACCATAGGGGGTGAGGGAAACACCATATATTTT	CASTIGGEGNTIYF	TRBV7-9	TRBJ1-3	.	.
TGCGCCAGCAGCCAAGATGGGACAGGGAAGGGTCAGCCCCAGCATTTT	CASSQDGTGKGQPQHF	TRBV4-1	TRBJ1-5	TRBD1	.
TGCGCCAGCAGCGCCCTAAACACCGGGGAGCTGTTTTTT	CASSALNTGELFF	TRBV4-1	TRBJ2-2	.	.
TGTGCCAGCAATGCCCCCCCGGGGACCTACGAGCAGTACTTC	CASNAPPGTYEQYF	TRBV3-1/TRBV3-2	TRBJ2-7	.	.
TGTGCCAGTAGTCTCGGACAGGGAGGCTACGAGCAGTACTTC	CASSLGQGGYEQYF	TRBV19	TRBJ2-7	TRBD1	.
TGTGCCATTGGACAGGGCTCCGAGCAGTACTTC	CAIGQGSEQYF	TRBV10-3	TRBJ2-7	TRBD1	.
TGCGCCAGCAGCTATAGCGGGGCCAACTCCTACGAGCAGTACTTC	CASSYSGANSYEQYF	TRBV5-1	TRBJ2-7	TRBD2	.
TGTGCCAGCAGCTACAGCAACCGAGTAAACACTGAAGCTTTCTTT	CASSYSNRVNTEAFF	TRBV6-5	TRBJ1-1	.	.
TGTGCCAGTAGTGATGGACAGGGGTCCTACGAGCAGTACTTC	CASSDGQGSYEQYF	TRBV19	TRBJ2-7	TRBD1	.
TGTGCCAGCAGCAGCGGGACGATTACTCGCACAGATACGCAGTATTTT	CASSSGTITRTDTQYF	TRBV13	TRBJ2-3	TRBD2	.
TGCGCCAGCAGCTTAGGACAGGCCCAAGAGACCCAGTACTTC	CASSLGQAQETQYF	TRBV5-1	TRBJ2-5	TRBD1	.
TGTGCCAGCAGCTCTCATGGGGCGCAGGTCCAGGGCTACACCTTC	CASSSHGAQVQGYTF	TRBV7-2	TRBJ1-2	.	.
TGTGCCAGTAGTCGGACAGGGGAAGCTTTCTTT	CASSRTGEAFF	TRBV19	TRBJ1-1	TRBD1	.
TGCAGTGCTAGTGACCACGTAACAGGGGACACCGGGGAGCTGTTTTTT	CSASDHVTGDTGELFF	TRBV20-1	TRBJ2-2	TRBD1	.
TGTGCCAGCAGCCCCCAGGGCTTTTTTCCCGGGGAGCTGTTTTTT	CASSPQGFFPGELFF	TRBV27	TRBJ2-2	.	.
TGTGCCAGCAGCTTAGATTTGTCTAGGAGGCTCGATGAGCAGTTCTTC	CASSLDLSRRLDEQFF	TRBV7-9	TRBJ2-1	.	.
TGCGCCAGCAGCTTACAGGGGGGTTACACTGAAGCTTTCTTT	CASSLQGGYTEAFF	TRBV5-1	TRBJ1-1	TRBD1	.
TGTGCCAGCAGCCTGGGACAGGGGGCTACCGGGGAGCTGTTTTTT	CASSLGQGATGELFF	TRBV3-1/TRBV3-2	TRBJ2-2	TRBD1	.
TGTGCCAGCAGTAACCATGACAGGAGGTATAATTCACCCCTCCACTTT	CASSNHDRRYNSPLHF	TRBV28	TRBJ1-6	.	.
TGTGCCAGCAGTTACGGGGACAGCTACGAGCAGTACTTC	CASSYGDSYEQYF	TRBV6-6	TRBJ2-7	TRBD1	.
TGTGCCAGCAGCTTGGTCGACAGGGGGCTACGGGGAGATACGCAGTATTTT	CASSLVDRGLRGDTQYF	TRBV7-6	TRBJ2-3	TRBD1	.
TGTGCCAGCAGTGAAAATCACGGAGCTAGCACAGATACGCAGTATTTT	CASSENHGASTDTQYF	TRBV2	TRBJ2-3	.	.
TGTGCCAGCAGCATAAGGCAGGGCAACACTGAAGCTTTCTTT	CASSIRQGNTEAFF	TRBV7-2	TRBJ1-1	.	.
TGTGCCAGCAGTGTACAGGGCATGGGAGCTTTCTTT	CASSVQGMGAFF	TRBV2	TRBJ1-1	.	.
TGTGCCAGCAGCCCCACGGGGAACTATGGCTACACCTTC	CASSPTGNYGYTF	TRBV7-2	TRBJ1-2	.	.
TGTGCCAGCAGCCAAGACAACCTAGGCGGGACTGGGTATGGCTACACCTTC	CASSQDNLGGTGYGYTF	TRBV4-2	TRBJ1-2	.	.
TGTGCCAGCAGCTTACATCCCGGGGAGAGCACTGAAGCTTTCTTT	CASSLHPGESTEAFF	TRBV7-2	TRBJ1-1	.	.
TGTGCCAGCAGTTACACGGCCAGAGGGGAGACCCAGTACTTC	CASSYTARGETQYF	TRBV6-6	TRBJ2-5	.	.
TGTGCCAGTAGTATTGGAGGGTACAATCAGCCCCAGCATTTT	CASSIGGYNQPQHF	TRBV19	TRBJ1-5	.	.
TGCGCCAGCAGCCTCCAGGCGGGTACCGGGGAGCTGTTTTTT	CASSLQAGTGELFF	TRBV4-1	TRBJ2-2	.	.
TGTGCCAGCAGCAGACCTAGCGGGGGGGCCTTTGAGACCCAGTACTTC	CASSRPSGGAFETQYF	TRBV11-1	TRBJ2-5	TRBD2	.
TGTGCCAGCAGTTACAGCCAAGGACTAGCGGTCCACGAGCAGTACTTC	CASSYSQGLAVHEQYF	TRBV6-5	TRBJ2-7	TRBD2	.
TGCGCCAGCAGCTGGACAGACTATACTGCCTATGAGCAGTTCTTC	CASSWTDYTAYEQFF	TRBV5-1	TRBJ2-1	.	.
TGTGCCAGCTCAAGGGGACAAAATAGCAATCAGCCCCAGCATTTT	CASSRGQNSNQPQHF	TRBV18	TRBJ1-5	.	.
TGTGCCAGCAGCTTAGTCACTAGCGCTAACACCGGGGAGCTGTTTTTT	CASSLVTSANTGELFF	TRBV7-9	TRBJ2-2	TRBD2	.
TGTGCCAGCTCACTTCAGGGTGTACAGACCGGGGAGCTGTTTTTT	CASSLQGVQTGELFF	TRBV18	TRBJ2-2	.	once
TGTGCCAGCAGTTACCCGTCCTACGAGCAGTACTTC	CASSYPSYEQYF	TRBV6-2/TRBV6-3	TRBJ2-7	.	.
TGTGCCAGCAGTTACCAGGACAGGGCCGGCGAGCAGTACTTC	CASSYQDRAGEQYF	TRBV6-5	TRBJ2-7	TRBD1	.
TGTGCCAGCAGAGTCGTACCATCGGGGAATTTTAACTATGGCTACACCTTC	CASRVVPSGNFNYGYTF	TRBV7-9	TRBJ1-2	.	.
TGCAGCGTTGATAAAGTGGGGACTTATAATGAAAAACTGTTTTTT	CSVDKVGTYNEKLFF	TRBV29-1	TRBJ1-4	.	once
TGTGCCAGCAGTTTAGCTAGCTCAAGCTCCTACGAGCAGTACTTC	CASSLASSSSYEQYF	TRBV27	TRBJ2-7	.	.
TGTGCCAGCAGCCAACTGCCAGTCAATTCACCCCTCCACTTT	CASSQLPVNSPLHF	TRBV3-1/TRBV3-2	TRBJ1-6	.	once
TGTGCCAGCAGCGCCCGGGACAGGGGAACAGATACGCAGTATTTT	CASSARDRGTDTQYF	TRBV5-4	TRBJ2-3	TRBD1	.
TGTGCCAGCAGTTTAGGGGGAGGTCAGCCCCAGCATTTT	CASSLGGGQPQHF	TRBV12-3/TRBV12-4	TRBJ1-5	.	.
TGTGCCAGCAGCTTAGCCTGGGGGGGGAATCAGCCCCAGCATTTT	CASSLAWGGNQPQHF	TRBV7-8	TRBJ1-5	.	.
TGTGCCAGTAGCCTAACCGGGACAGGGAACTATGGCTACACCTTC	CASSLTGTGNYGYTF	TRBV19	TRBJ1-2	TRBD1	.
TGTGCCAGCAGTTCCATCTATAGCAATCAGCCCCAGCATTTT	CASSSIYSNQPQHF	TRBV6-5	TRBJ1-5	.	.
TGTGCCAGCACCCTGTCGACTAGCGGGGGTTCGGAAGAGCAGTACTTC	CASTLSTSGGSEEQYF	TRBV5-8	TRBJ2-7	TRBD2	few
TGTGCCAGTAAAGAAGAGGGGGCAGATACGCAGTATTTT	CASKEEGADTQYF	TRBV19	TRBJ2-3	.	.
TGTGCCAGTACCCCGGACTCGAGCTCCTACAATGAGCAGTTCTTC	CASTPDSSSYNEQFF	TRBV19	TRBJ2-1	.	.
TGTGCCAGCACCTTTAGCGGGGGGGCCTACAATGAGCAGTTCTTC	CASTFSGGAYNEQFF	TRBV6-5	TRBJ2-1	TRBD2	.